This T cell receptor beta chain was captured in a study of technical replicates of blood from a few donors. V gave up 6 bases and J gave up 2 bases, with 14 bases separating them. This CDR3 has 14 amino acids. Per the germline V gene, CDR1 is MGHRA and CDR2 is YSYEKL. The table came from immunoSEQ multiplex PCR; TCRdb's copy has only in-frame clones and leaves some out. The sample includes about 83,000 clones, just over 90% seen only once; the top ten take 0.27%. Source material: T cells isolated from PBMCs. The rearrangement links TRBV4-1 to TRBJ2-7, with a tentative D call TRBD2 (6 bases). This sequence originates from a human donor in good health. CDR3 DNA: TGCGCCAGCAGAAAGGGACTGGGGCCCTACGAGCAGTACTTC. This translates into CASRKGLGPYEQYF.